Listed below are T cell receptor beta chains from one sample, sequenced in a study of response to subunit inactivated influenza vaccine. TCRdb analysed the RT-PCR reads with MiXCR anew, one entry per CDR3 protein. The table lists about 500,000 distinct CDR3 sequences, 15% to 20% of them singletons, with 3% to 3.5% in the top ten. The sequencing used CD4+ T cells sorted from PBMCs, collected about 23 months after vaccination. These receptor sequences come from a man between 50 and 70 years old who received an inactivated influenza vaccine. Both conserved end residues are part of each CDR3. D genes are given only for firm matches. Part of the rows lack a size; the others show once, few, many or a class for expanded clones.

D: -
J: TRBJ2-1
V: TRBV29-1
size: many
DNA: TGCAGCGTCTTGGACCCGTTGGTCAATGAGCAGTTCTTC
CDR3: CSVLDPLVNEQFF

D: -
J: TRBJ2-7
V: TRBV5-5
size: many
DNA: TGTGCCAGCAGCTTGGAGTGGAACGGCTACGAGCAGTACTTC
CDR3: CASSLEWNGYEQYF

D: -
J: TRBJ1-5
V: TRBV6-2/TRBV6-3
size: few
DNA: TGTGCCAGCAGTTATTACGGACAGAATAGCAATCAGCCCCAGCATTTT
CDR3: CASSYYGQNSNQPQHF

D: -
J: TRBJ2-2
V: TRBV15
size: few
DNA: TGTGCCACCAGCAGAGATCGGGGGGCCGCCGGGGAGCTGTTTTTT
CDR3: CATSRDRGAAGELFF

D: -
J: TRBJ2-7
V: TRBV5-1
size: many
DNA: TGCGCCAGCAGTCAGGATGGGAGACTCGAGCAGTACTTC
CDR3: CASSQDGRLEQYF

D: -
J: TRBJ2-2
V: TRBV5-1
size: few
DNA: TGCGCCAGCAGCCTGTCCGGACAGATTTACACCGGGGAGCTGTTTTTT
CDR3: CASSLSGQIYTGELFF

D: -
J: TRBJ1-2
V: TRBV5-5
size: few
DNA: TGTGCCAGCAGCTTGGGGGGACAACCTGGTCACTATGGCTACACCTTC
CDR3: CASSLGGQPGHYGYTF

D: TRBD1
J: TRBJ1-4
V: TRBV15
size: -
DNA: TGTGCCACCAGCAGAGGGGGGCAGGGGGGGAATGAAAAACTGTTTTTT
CDR3: CATSRGGQGGNEKLFF

D: -
J: TRBJ2-5
V: TRBV5-1
size: -
DNA: TGCGCCAGCAGCTTGAGGGTACAAGAGACCCAGTACTTC
CDR3: CASSLRVQETQYF

D: -
J: TRBJ2-2
V: TRBV11-2
size: few
DNA: TGTGCCAGCAGCCAAAGGTGGGGCACCGGGGAGCTGTTTTTT
CDR3: CASSQRWGTGELFF

D: -
J: TRBJ1-1
V: TRBV24-1
size: few
DNA: TGTGCCACCAGTGAGAACGGACGGAGTACTGAAGCTTTCTTT
CDR3: CATSENGRSTEAFF

D: -
J: TRBJ2-7
V: TRBV7-9
size: -
DNA: TGTGCCAGCAGCTTAGATCTGGGCTACTCCTACGAGCAGTACTTC
CDR3: CASSLDLGYSYEQYF

D: -
J: TRBJ2-7
V: TRBV4-1
size: -
DNA: TGCGCCAGCAGCCAAGAGCCGGGTATTAGCTCCTACGAGCAGTACTTC
CDR3: CASSQEPGISSYEQYF

D: TRBD2
J: TRBJ2-7
V: TRBV19
size: -
DNA: TGTGCCAGTAGTATTGGCGGGAGCGTCTACGAGCAGTACTTC
CDR3: CASSIGGSVYEQYF

D: TRBD1
J: TRBJ2-1
V: TRBV18
size: -
DNA: TGTGCCAGCTCGTCGGACAGGGTAGAGTATTTCGATGAGCAGTTCTTC
CDR3: CASSSDRVEYFDEQFF

D: -
J: TRBJ2-7
V: TRBV6-1
size: -
DNA: TGTGCCAGCAGCCGAACTAACTTCTACGAGCAGTACTTC
CDR3: CASSRTNFYEQYF

D: -
J: TRBJ2-7
V: TRBV20-1
size: -
DNA: TGCAGTGGCCAGCGCGAAGGGCGGGGCTACGAGCAGTACTTC
CDR3: CSGQREGRGYEQYF

D: -
J: TRBJ1-5
V: TRBV4-3
size: few
DNA: TGCGCCAGCAGCCAAGGTTACTGGGAGAGCAATCAGCCCCAGCATTTT
CDR3: CASSQGYWESNQPQHF

D: -
J: TRBJ1-2
V: TRBV6-5
size: -
DNA: TGTGCCAGCAGTTACTCTTCCCCTCGAGGCGGCTACACCTTC
CDR3: CASSYSSPRGGYTF

D: -
J: TRBJ1-5
V: TRBV4-1
size: few
DNA: TGCGCCAGCAGCCAAGATCTGGCAGGGAGCAATCAGCCCCAGCATTTT
CDR3: CASSQDLAGSNQPQHF

D: -
J: TRBJ2-2
V: TRBV7-8
size: many
DNA: TGTGCCAGCAGCTTAGCGGGGTCGGGCACCGGGGAGCTGTTTTTT
CDR3: CASSLAGSGTGELFF

D: TRBD2
J: TRBJ2-7
V: TRBV20-1
size: -
DNA: TGCAGTGCTTGGACTAGCGGGAGTTCCTACGAGCAGTACTTC
CDR3: CSAWTSGSSYEQYF

D: -
J: TRBJ2-7
V: TRBV6-5
size: -
DNA: TGTGCCAGCAGTTCCGAAGCGCGACAGCAGTACTTC
CDR3: CASSSEARQQYF

D: -
J: TRBJ1-6
V: TRBV6-1
size: few
DNA: TGTGCCAGCAGTGAAATGTGGACAAGTAGTGCACCCCTCCACTTT
CDR3: CASSEMWTSSAPLHF

D: -
J: TRBJ2-1
V: TRBV20-1
size: few
DNA: TGCAGTGCGGCGCCCAGGCCCTACAATGAGCAGTTCTTC
CDR3: CSAAPRPYNEQFF

D: TRBD1
J: TRBJ2-7
V: TRBV6-5
size: few
DNA: TGTGCCAGCAGTTACTCGAATTCCAGGACAGGGGGCTCCTACGAGCAGTACTTC
CDR3: CASSYSNSRTGGSYEQYF

D: TRBD2
J: TRBJ2-1
V: TRBV15
size: few
DNA: TGTGCCACCAGCAGAGACTGGACTAGCGGGAATGAGCAGTTCTTC
CDR3: CATSRDWTSGNEQFF

D: -
J: TRBJ2-4
V: TRBV28
size: few
DNA: TGTGCCAGCAGCCCCGGGACCCCCGGGGACATTCAGTACTTC
CDR3: CASSPGTPGDIQYF

D: -
J: TRBJ2-3
V: TRBV7-2
size: few
DNA: TGTGCCAGCAGCCCCGACGCCCCGCCAGATACGCAGTATTTT
CDR3: CASSPDAPPDTQYF

D: -
J: TRBJ2-7
V: TRBV6-1
size: -
DNA: TGTGCCAGCAGCCCTGTTCCCCCGAGGGCGGGAACCTACGAGCAGTACTTC
CDR3: CASSPVPPRAGTYEQYF

D: TRBD2
J: TRBJ2-5
V: TRBV7-3
size: -
DNA: TGTGCCAGCAGCGCTAGCGGGACGATCCAAGAGACCCAGTACTTC
CDR3: CASSASGTIQETQYF

D: -
J: TRBJ1-1
V: TRBV5-1
size: many
DNA: TGCGCCAGCAGCGGCGGGGGAGGAGCTTTCTTT
CDR3: CASSGGGGAFF

D: TRBD2
J: TRBJ2-3
V: TRBV10-2
size: -
DNA: TGCGCCAGTATTTTTACTAGCGGGGGGGCCGCAGATACGCAGTATTTT
CDR3: CASIFTSGGAADTQYF

D: -
J: TRBJ1-2
V: TRBV6-6
size: -
DNA: TGTGCCAGCAGTCCCGATTATGGCTACACCTTC
CDR3: CASSPDYGYTF

D: TRBD2
J: TRBJ2-1
V: TRBV20-1
size: -
DNA: TGCAGTGCTCCGGGGACTAGCGGGGGATACAATGAGCAGTTCTTC
CDR3: CSAPGTSGGYNEQFF

D: TRBD1
J: TRBJ1-6
V: TRBV7-2
size: many
DNA: TGTGCCAGCAGCTTACTACAGGGGGGTAATTCACCCCTCCACTTT
CDR3: CASSLLQGGNSPLHF

D: -
J: TRBJ2-1
V: TRBV7-8
size: few
DNA: TGTGCCAGCAGCTTACAACGTGTGGCAGGGCACAATGAGCAGTTCTTC
CDR3: CASSLQRVAGHNEQFF

D: TRBD2
J: TRBJ2-5
V: TRBV5-6
size: few
DNA: TGTGCCAGCAGCTTGCGGTCCCTAGCGGGAGTACGTGAGACCCAGTACTTC
CDR3: CASSLRSLAGVRETQYF

D: -
J: TRBJ2-7
V: TRBV7-9
size: few
DNA: TGTGCCAGCAGCTTAGACTGGGGAGGCGAGCAGTACTTC
CDR3: CASSLDWGGEQYF

D: TRBD1
J: TRBJ1-2
V: TRBV20-1
size: -
DNA: TGCAGTGCTAGAACCCCTGAACAGGGGCGGTATGGCTACACCTTC
CDR3: CSARTPEQGRYGYTF

D: TRBD2
J: TRBJ2-2
V: TRBV11-2
size: few
DNA: TGTGCCAGCAGAATAGCGGGAGTGGCCGGGGAGCTGTTTTTT
CDR3: CASRIAGVAGELFF

D: -
J: TRBJ1-4
V: TRBV12-3/TRBV12-4
size: few
DNA: TGTGCCAGCAGTTCCGGGGGGCTGGATGAAAAACTGTTTTTT
CDR3: CASSSGGLDEKLFF

D: -
J: TRBJ1-5
V: TRBV20-1
size: -
DNA: TGCAGTGCTAGAGTAGGAGGGCTCCCCCAGCATTTT
CDR3: CSARVGGLPQHF

D: -
J: TRBJ2-3
V: TRBV5-1
size: -
DNA: TGCGCCAGCACGGTCCTAGCTTCCACAGATACGCAGTATTTT
CDR3: CASTVLASTDTQYF

D: -
J: TRBJ2-3
V: TRBV5-1
size: many
DNA: TGCGCCAGCAGCTCCGACAGGCTTGGAGATACGCAGTATTTT
CDR3: CASSSDRLGDTQYF

D: -
J: TRBJ2-1
V: TRBV19
size: -
DNA: TGTGCCAGTAGATACGGGAGTGGCGATGAGCAGTTCTTC
CDR3: CASRYGSGDEQFF

D: -
J: TRBJ2-7
V: TRBV20-1
size: -
DNA: TGCAGTGCTAGCGGGAGTAGGTACGAGCAGTACTTC
CDR3: CSASGSRYEQYF

D: TRBD2
J: TRBJ2-1
V: TRBV27
size: many
DNA: TGTGCCAGCAGTTTAATCCGCGGGGGGGCCCTGAATGAGCAGTTCTTC
CDR3: CASSLIRGGALNEQFF

D: -
J: TRBJ2-7
V: TRBV6-1
size: few
DNA: TGTGCCAGCACTACCATAGGGAGCTCCTACGAGCAGTACTTC
CDR3: CASTTIGSSYEQYF

D: -
J: TRBJ1-2
V: TRBV20-1
size: -
DNA: TGCAGTGCTAGTGGCCGGGGAACTAACTATGGCTACACCTTC
CDR3: CSASGRGTNYGYTF

D: -
J: TRBJ2-7
V: TRBV5-1
size: -
DNA: TGCGCCAGCAGCTTGGTAATGGACACGTACGAGCAGTACTTC
CDR3: CASSLVMDTYEQYF

D: TRBD1
J: TRBJ1-5
V: TRBV20-1
size: -
DNA: TGCAGTGCTACAACCGGACAGGGGGTTTATAGCAATCAGCCCCAGCATTTT
CDR3: CSATTGQGVYSNQPQHF

D: -
J: TRBJ2-3
V: TRBV29-1
size: -
DNA: TGCAGCGCCGCGGGGTATGGGGTAGATACGCAGTATTTT
CDR3: CSAAGYGVDTQYF

D: TRBD1
J: TRBJ2-2
V: TRBV5-5
size: few
DNA: TGTGCCAGCAGCTTGGTATACACAGGGGGGACGAACACCGGGGAGCTGTTTTTT
CDR3: CASSLVYTGGTNTGELFF

D: TRBD1
J: TRBJ1-5
V: TRBV12-3/TRBV12-4
size: -
DNA: TGTGCCAGCAGTTTATCCGGGACAGGGGGAGTGGGTGTAGCTCAGCCCCAGCATTTT
CDR3: CASSLSGTGGVGVAQPQHF

D: -
J: TRBJ2-7
V: TRBV28
size: few
DNA: TGTGCCAGCAGTTTAGCCGGGAAGAACTACGAGCAGTACTTC
CDR3: CASSLAGKNYEQYF

D: -
J: TRBJ2-2
V: TRBV6-9
size: -
DNA: TGTGCCAGCAGGGATTTTCCCGGGGAGCTGTTTTTT
CDR3: CASRDFPGELFF

D: -
J: TRBJ2-5
V: TRBV11-2
size: few
DNA: TGTGCCAGCAGCAGAACTGGGACCCAGTACTTC
CDR3: CASSRTGTQYF

D: -
J: TRBJ2-1
V: TRBV4-2
size: once
DNA: TGTGCCAGCAGCCTTACTTCGTCTGTCGTGGATGAGCAGTTCTTC
CDR3: CASSLTSSVVDEQFF